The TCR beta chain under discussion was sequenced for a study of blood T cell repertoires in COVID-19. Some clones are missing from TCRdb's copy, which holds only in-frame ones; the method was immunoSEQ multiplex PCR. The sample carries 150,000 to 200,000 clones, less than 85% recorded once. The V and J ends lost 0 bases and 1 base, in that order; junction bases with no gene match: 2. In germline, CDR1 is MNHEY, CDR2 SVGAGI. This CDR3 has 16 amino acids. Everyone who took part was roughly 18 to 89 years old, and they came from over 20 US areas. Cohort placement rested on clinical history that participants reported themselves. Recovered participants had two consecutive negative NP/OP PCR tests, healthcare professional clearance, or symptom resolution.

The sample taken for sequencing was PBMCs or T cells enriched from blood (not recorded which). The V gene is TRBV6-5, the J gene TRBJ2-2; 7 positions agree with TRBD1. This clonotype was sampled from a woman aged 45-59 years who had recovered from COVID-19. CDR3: CASSYSNRGNTGELFF. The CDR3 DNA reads TGTGCCAGCAGTTACTCGAACAGGGGGAACACCGGGGAGCTGTTTTTT.